This T cell receptor (beta chain) was retrieved from a study of blood T cell repertoires in COVID-19. Study in general: Sample material is recorded as cDNA or gDNA derived from T cells, B-cell-depleted T cells, or PBMCs.

Libraries were prepared by immunoSEQ multiplex PCR; TCRdb keeps only in-frame clonotypes and omits some of them. Here the sample spans about 64,000 clones, 88% being singletons. Germline trimming cut 5 bases from V and 5 bases from J; bases unmatched to any gene: 4. The CDR3 extends over 14 amino acids. CDR1 is SGHRS and CDR2 is YFSETQ in the germline V gene. Material: peripheral blood. This sequence joins TRBV5-1 and TRBJ2-1; 10 nucleotides match TRBD2. The receptor was derived from a woman aged 60 to 75 with COVID-19, enrolled during active disease. The CDR3 protein is CASRFTSGNNEQFF. The CDR3, as DNA: TGCGCCAGCAGATTTACTAGCGGGAACAATGAGCAGTTCTTC.